The 24 T cell receptor beta chains below all came from one sample that was sequenced in a study of cytomegalovirus exposure and HLA in healthy donors (TCRdb year 2017). Library creation used the immunoSEQ multiplex PCR assay. A mixture of 60 forward primers for TCR Vbeta segments and 13 reverse primers for TCR Jbeta segments was used in the multiplex PCR. Here the immuneACCESS table is served through TCRdb, limited to in-frame sequences with V and J called. Missing clones are a known gap in these copies; in checked studies unresolved V genes cover under half, and the rest lacks a known reason. The sample records 120,000 or so clones, more than 70% of which are singletons. Under 3% of the sample is in the top ten clones. The sequenced material came from PBMCs. These receptors were taken from a woman in her fifties or sixties in good health and CMV-seropositive.

This chain links TRBV28 with TRBJ1-5, with 10 bases lining up with TRBD1. CDR1 and CDR2 (germline): MDHEN, SYDVKM. Trimming took 3 bases from V and 0 from J; bases not matched to a gene: 8. This CDR3 comprises 18 residues. CDR3 residues: CASSFTYGQGDSNQPQHF. The CDR3 bases are TGTGCCAGCAGTTTCACTTACGGACAGGGGGATAGCAATCAGCCCCAGCATTTT.

The chain links TRBV5-4 to TRBJ2-7; D is possibly TRBD2 (6 bases). Germline V CDR1 and CDR2: SGHNT, YYREEE (reference sequence). The length of the CDR3 is 14 residues. Trimming took off 2 bases at V and 2 bases at J, with 11 bases between the two ends. The CDR3 nucleotides read TGTGCCAGCAGCTTCGGGAGCCCTCCCTACGAGCAGTACTTC. Translated: CASSFGSPPYEQYF.

This chain connects TRBV18 to TRBJ1-1; D is undetermined. The CDR3 loop spans 14 amino acids. V dropped 6 bases and J dropped 8 bases, with 19 bases sitting between them. Per germline, CDR1 KGHSH and CDR2 LQKENI. Here the CDR3 DNA reads TGTGCCAGCTCCCGCCGGGAGGGTTCGACAGAAGCTTTCTTT. Translation: CASSRREGSTEAFF.

The gene calls are TRBV21-1 and TRBJ1-1; TRBD1 is the table's D call, not checked against the DNA. TRBV21-1 is a recognized pseudogene. The CDR3 consists of 17 residues. In nucleotides, the CDR3 is TGTGCCAGCAGCAAAGAGGGGACAGAAAATCCGAACACTGAAGCTTTCTTT. Protein sequence: CASSKEGTENPNTEAFF.

The chain has TRBV9 and TRBJ2-7; 10 nucleotides align to TRBD1. The germline gives CDR1 SGDLS, CDR2 YYNGEE. The CDR3 contains 16 residues. V lost 2 bases and J lost 7; bases outside the gene matches: 12. For the CDR3, the DNA is TGTGCCAGCAGCGTTATGCCGGGACAGGGGTACTCTGAGCAGTACTTC. Amino acid sequence: CASSVMPGQGYSEQYF.

The chain couples TRBV30 to TRBJ2-3; a weak D match, TRBD2 (6 bases). The CDR3 has 15 residues. Germline V gene data show CDR1 as GTSNPN and CDR2 as SVGIG (reference sequence). Deletions cut 0 bases from V and 1 base from J, with 11 bases between. DNA for the CDR3: TGTGCCTGGAGTGTAGTGTGGGGGGGCACAGATACGCAGTATTTT. As protein: CAWSVVWGGTDTQYF.

The chain links TRBV29-1 to TRBJ1-3; TRBD1 matches at 7 bases. The CDR3 has 14 amino acids. J was trimmed by 1 base and V by 7 bases; bases with no gene match: 7. Germline V lookup: CDR1 SQVTM, CDR2 ANQGSEA. The CDR3 sequence: CSARDRESGNTIYF. The CDR3 DNA reads as TGCAGCGCTCGGGACAGAGAGTCTGGAAACACCATATATTTT.

The chain is built from TRBV28 and TRBJ1-4, with D uncertain. The CDR3 runs 13 residues. With 1 base removed from V and 8 bases from J, the gap between germline ends came to 8 bases. The V gene's germline CDR1 is MDHEN and CDR2 SYDVKM. CDR3 nucleotide sequence: TGTGCCAGCAGTTTATTTCATTCCGAAAAACTGTTTTTT. Translated, it gives CASSLFHSEKLFF.

The chain uses TRBV11-2 and TRBJ2-7; 9 nucleotides match TRBD1. The junction had 17 bases not matched to a gene; V was cut back by 5 bases and J by 0 bases. Germline lookup yields CDR1 SGHAT and CDR2 FQNNGV. The CDR3 runs 19 residues. The CDR3 DNA reads TGTGCCAGCAGCCTTGTGCGTGACAGGGGGTATGGTAACTCCTACGAGCAGTACTTC. Its translation is CASSLVRDRGYGNSYEQYF.

The rearrangement links TRBV6-5 to TRBJ2-7; 7 bases are a match to TRBD2. CDR1 and CDR2 (germline): MNHEY, SVGAGI. CDR3 length: 15 amino acids. V lost 2 bases and J lost 0; bases outside the gene matches: 4. For the CDR3, the DNA is TGTGCCAGCAGTTACGGTGCTAGCGGCTCCTACGAGCAGTACTTC. Amino acid sequence: CASSYGASGSYEQYF.

The chain employs TRBV5-1 and TRBJ1-1; D may be TRBD1 (6 bases). This CDR3 has 13 residues. V gave up 7 bases and J gave up 4 bases, with 14 bases separating them. Looked up from germline, CDR1 is SGHRS and CDR2 is YFSETQ. The CDR3 loop reads CASEDLRGTEAFF. The DNA for the CDR3 is TGCGCCAGCGAGGATCTCAGGGGCACTGAAGCTTTCTTT.

The gene calls are TRBV10-3 and TRBJ2-1, with TRBD2 matching over 9 bases. V shed 10 bases and J 6 bases; nucleotides not matched to a gene: 10. The CDR3 runs to 14 residues. In germline, CDR1 is ENHRY, CDR2 SYGVKD. Here the CDR3 DNA reads TGTGCCACCGCGGGACTAGCAGAGAGCAATGAGCAGTTCTTC. Amino acids: CATAGLAESNEQFF.

The chain has TRBV6-1 and TRBJ2-5; D remains unclear. In germline, CDR1 is MNHNS, CDR2 SASEGT. The V end was cut by 2 bases, the J end by 5 bases, with 12 bases between. The CDR3 spans 14 residues. The CDR3 spells CASSESRWRETQYF. The DNA of the CDR3 is TGTGCCAGCAGTGAATCACGATGGCGGGAGACCCAGTACTTC.

This chain connects TRBV10-2 to TRBJ1-5, with TRBD1 identical over 10 bases. The germline gives CDR1 WSHSY, CDR2 SAAADI. CDR3 length equals 14 residues. V was clipped by 3 bases and J by 6 bases; unmatched bases: 2. The CDR3 bases are TGCGCCAGCAGTGATGGACAGGGGGTTCAGCCCCAGCATTTT. Amino acid sequence: CASSDGQGVQPQHF.

The table lists this clone with a count of one. V is TRBV5-1 and J is TRBJ2-3, with 7 bases lining up with TRBD2. J gave up 3 bases and V 7 bases, and 5 bases lay outside the gene matches. This CDR3 has 13 amino acids. CDR1 is SGHRS and CDR2 is YFSETQ in the germline V gene. The CDR3 reads CASGEGSTDTQYF. The CDR3 nucleotides are TGCGCCAGCGGGGAGGGCTCTACAGATACGCAGTATTTT.

The V call is TRBV5-6, the J call TRBJ1-1; D remains ambiguous. The V gene lost 0 bases and the J gene lost 1 base, with 10 bases spanning the gap. The germline V gene encodes CDR1 SGHDT and CDR2 YYEEEE. The CDR3 covers 15 residues. For the CDR3, the DNA is TGTGCCAGCAGCTTGGAGCCAGCGCAGAACACTGAAGCTTTCTTT. This sequence encodes CASSLEPAQNTEAFF.

This CDR3 reads CAWKTGGPLQYF. CDR3 coding DNA: TGTGCCTGGAAGACAGGGGGGCCACTGCAGTACTTC. The chain has TRBV30 and TRBJ2-7, with 9 bases aligning to TRBD1. V was pared by 4 bases and J by 9 bases, with 7 bases of the junction left unmatched. The germline gives CDR1 GTSNPN, CDR2 SVGIG (reference sequence). The CDR3 covers 12 residues. Full variable domain (missing parts from reference TRBV30 and TRBJ2-7): SQTIHQWPATLVQPVGSPLSLECTVEGTSNPNLYWYRQAAGRGLQLLFYSVGIGQISSEVPQNLSASRPQDRQFILSSKKLLLSDSGFYLCAWKTGGPLQYFGPGTRLTVT.

This chain links TRBV6-1 with TRBJ2-5; 12 nucleotides agree with TRBD2. The J call may not be correct, given that the DNA end is closer to TRBJ2-7. Looked up from germline, CDR1 is MNHNS and CDR2 is SASEGT. This CDR3 spans 14 amino acids. The CDR3 is CASRPGLAGYEQYF. In DNA form, the CDR3 reads TGTGCCAGCAGGCCGGGACTAGCGGGTTACGAGCAGTACTTC.

V usage is TRBV5-4 and J usage is TRBJ2-2; tentative D call: TRBD1 (5 bases). CDR1 is SGHNT and CDR2 is YYREEE in the germline V gene (reference sequence). Between the trimmed V and J ends, which lost 0 bases and 3 bases, there was a span of 12 bases. This CDR3 is built from 16 residues. CDR3 sequence reads: CASSLDQTDYTGELFF. CDR3 sequence (DNA): TGTGCCAGCAGCTTGGACCAGACAGATTACACCGGGGAGCTGTTTTTT.

The genes are TRBV28 and TRBJ2-7; possibly TRBD1 for D (8 bases). V was cut by 2 bases and J by 0 bases, with 14 bases left in between. The CDR3 loop spans 16 amino acids. From germline, CDR1 is MDHEN and CDR2 SYDVKM. In DNA form, the CDR3 reads TGTGCCAGCAGTTTAACGCGGGGGACAGGCTCCTACGAGCAGTACTTC. This encodes CASSLTRGTGSYEQYF.

This sequence joins TRBV28 and TRBJ1-6; 9 positions agree with TRBD1. The CDR3 contains 17 residues. CDR1 MDHEN and CDR2 SYDVKM come from the germline V gene. V was pared by 2 bases and J by 4 bases, with 6 bases of the junction left unmatched. CDR3 nucleotides: TGTGCCAGCAGTTTAGCGGGACAGGGATTATATAATTCACCCCTCCACTTT. This codes for CASSLAGQGLYNSPLHF.

The rearrangement uses TRBV6-5 and TRBJ2-5; D remains ambiguous. Gene TRBJ2-7 matches the end of the DNA better, so the J call may be wrong. CDR3 length equals 14 residues. CDR1 and CDR2 from the germline V gene are MNHEY and SVGAGI. The CDR3 here is CASSYSALNYEQYF. CDR3 bases: TGTGCCAGCAGTTACTCGGCCTTAAACTACGAGCAGTACTTC.

This clone appeared a few times. CDR3 nucleotide sequence: TGTGCCAGCAGCAGGACAGATAAGGCAGATACGCAGTATTTT. Amino acids: CASSRTDKADTQYF. V is TRBV7-9 and J is TRBJ2-3, with D maybe TRBD1 (6 bases). This CDR3 has 14 amino acids. Germline V gives CDR1 SEHNR, CDR2 FQNEAQ (reference sequence). Trimming stripped 5 bases from V and 4 bases from J, with 13 bases between.

This chain joins TRBV7-2 and TRBJ2-1; D is ambiguous. Germline V gene data show CDR1 as SGHTA and CDR2 as FQGNSA. The CDR3 contains 16 residues. Trimming took off 3 bases at V and 1 base at J, with 13 bases between the two ends. In DNA, the CDR3 is TGTGCCAGCAGCTTTGGATGGAGCGCTTCCTACAATGAGCAGTTCTTC. Its translation: CASSFGWSASYNEQFF.